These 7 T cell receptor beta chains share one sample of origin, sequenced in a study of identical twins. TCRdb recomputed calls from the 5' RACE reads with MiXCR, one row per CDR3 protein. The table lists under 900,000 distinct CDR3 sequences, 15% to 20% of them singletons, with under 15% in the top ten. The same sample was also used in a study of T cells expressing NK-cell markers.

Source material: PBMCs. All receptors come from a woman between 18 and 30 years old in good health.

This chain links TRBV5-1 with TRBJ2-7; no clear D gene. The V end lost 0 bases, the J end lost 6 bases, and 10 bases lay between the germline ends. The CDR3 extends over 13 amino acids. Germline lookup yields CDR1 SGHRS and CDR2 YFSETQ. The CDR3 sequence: CASSLGPRSEQYF. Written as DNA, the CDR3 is TGCGCCAGCAGCTTGGGTCCCAGATCCGAGCAGTACTTC.

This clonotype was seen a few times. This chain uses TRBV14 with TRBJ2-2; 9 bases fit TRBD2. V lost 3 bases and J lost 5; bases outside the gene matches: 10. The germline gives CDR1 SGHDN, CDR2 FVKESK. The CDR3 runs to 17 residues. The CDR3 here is CASSHRSSGRGTGELFF. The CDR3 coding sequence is TGTGCCAGCAGCCACAGGAGTAGCGGGAGAGGTACCGGGGAGCTGTTTTTT.

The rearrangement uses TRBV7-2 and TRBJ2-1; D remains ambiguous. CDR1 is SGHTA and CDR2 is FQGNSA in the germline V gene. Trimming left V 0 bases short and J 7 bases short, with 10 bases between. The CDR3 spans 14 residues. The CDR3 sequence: CASSLALSRNEQFF. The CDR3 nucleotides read TGTGCCAGCAGCTTAGCGCTGTCGAGGAATGAGCAGTTCTTC. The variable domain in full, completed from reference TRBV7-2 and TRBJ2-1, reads GAGVSQSPSNKVTEKGKDVELRCDPISGHTALYWYRQSLGQGLEFLIYFQGNSAPDKSGLPSDRFSAERTGGSVSTLTIQRTQQEDSAVYLCASSLALSRNEQFFGPGTRLTVL.

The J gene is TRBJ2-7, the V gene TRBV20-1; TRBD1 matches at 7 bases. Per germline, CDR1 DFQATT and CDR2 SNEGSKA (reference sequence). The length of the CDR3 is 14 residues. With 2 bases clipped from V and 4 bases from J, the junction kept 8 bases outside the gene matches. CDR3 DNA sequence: TGCAGTGCTAGAAGGTTCGGGGACAGTTACGAGCAGTACTTC. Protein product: CSARRFGDSYEQYF.

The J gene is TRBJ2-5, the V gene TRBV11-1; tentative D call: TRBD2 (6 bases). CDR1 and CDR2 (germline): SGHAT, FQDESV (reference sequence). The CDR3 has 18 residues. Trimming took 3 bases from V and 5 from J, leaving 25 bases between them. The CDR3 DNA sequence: TGTGCCAGCAGCTTGCCCCTGATAAGACTAGTTGGTGGGGAGACCCAGTACTTC. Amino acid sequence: CASSLPLIRLVGGETQYF. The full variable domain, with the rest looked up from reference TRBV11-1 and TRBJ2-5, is EAEVAQSPRYKITEKSQAVAFWCDPISGHATLYWYRQILGQGPELLVQFQDESVVDDSQLPKDRFSAERLKGVDSTLKIQPAELGDSAMYLCASSLPLIRLVGGETQYFGPGTRLLVL.

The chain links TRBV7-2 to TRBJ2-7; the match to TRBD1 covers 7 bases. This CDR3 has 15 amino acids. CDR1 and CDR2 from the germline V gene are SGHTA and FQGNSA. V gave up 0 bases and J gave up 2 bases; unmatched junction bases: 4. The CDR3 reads CASSLAGTAAYEQYF. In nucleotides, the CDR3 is TGTGCCAGCAGCTTAGCTGGGACAGCAGCCTACGAGCAGTACTTC.

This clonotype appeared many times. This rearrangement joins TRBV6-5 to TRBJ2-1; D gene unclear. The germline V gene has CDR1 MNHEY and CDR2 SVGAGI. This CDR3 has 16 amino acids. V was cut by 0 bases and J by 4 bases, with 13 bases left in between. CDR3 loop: CASSYSMATRYNEQFF. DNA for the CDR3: TGTGCCAGCAGTTACTCGATGGCCACACGATACAATGAGCAGTTCTTC.